This T cell receptor (beta chain) was recovered during a study of T cells in Graves' hyperthyroidism and ophthalmopathy. The CDR3 has 12 amino acids. Germline V gene data show CDR1 as DFQATT and CDR2 as SNEGSKA (reference sequence). The V and J ends lost 6 bases and 6 bases respectively, with 12 bases between them. Researchers took RNA transcripts and amplified the TCR beta CDR3 regions from them. TCR CDR3 regions were first amplified by RT-PCR with HTBI primers. TCRdb ran MiXCR on the multiplex PCR reads and lists one entry per CDR3 protein. The sample includes 550,000 to 800,000 distinct CDR3 sequences, about a sixth of them seen just once.

Sequencing used blood. The sequence derives from a man between 18 and 35 years old with Graves' hyperthyroidism. The chain recombines TRBV20-1 with TRBJ2-1, with a weak D call TRBD1 (5 bases). CDR3: CSAPRQPNEQFF. The CDR3 DNA follows: TGCAGTGCCCCCCGACAGCCCAATGAGCAGTTCTTC.